These 3 T cell receptor beta chains share one sample of origin, sequenced in a study of cytomegalovirus exposure and HLA in healthy donors. Both 60 Vbeta primers and 13 Jbeta primers went into the PCR. TCRdb keeps only in-frame clones here, not all; method: immunoSEQ multiplex PCR. Its clone listing holds 160,000 or so clones. The sample consisted of PBMCs. The receptor set was obtained from a man aged 25 to 40 in good health and CMV-seronegative.

To note about this clone: The same CDR3 can be traced to other DNA sequences in this sample. The rearrangement links TRBV7-9 to TRBJ1-4; D is undetermined. V dropped 6 bases and J dropped 3 bases, with 14 bases sitting between them. This CDR3 has 15 amino acids. The germline V gene has CDR1 SEHNR and CDR2 FQNEAQ (reference sequence). The CDR3 loop reads CASSSDGESNEKLFF. The CDR3 region has the DNA TGTGCCAGCAGTTCTGACGGAGAATCTAATGAAAAACTGTTTTTT.

V usage is TRBV10-2 and J usage is TRBJ2-6, with 11 nucleotides matching TRBD2. Germline V lookup: CDR1 WSHSY, CDR2 SAAADI. The V gene end was trimmed by 7 bases and the J gene end by 0 bases; junction bases not matched to a gene: 8. The CDR3 is 18 amino acids. CDR3 in DNA: TGCGCCAGCACAGATCCGGGACTAGCGGTCTCTGGGGCCAACGTCCTGACTTTC. Translating gives CASTDPGLAVSGANVLTF.

J is TRBJ2-7 and V is TRBV30, with unresolved D. This CDR3 has 13 residues. Germline V gene sequence: CDR1 GTSNPN, CDR2 SVGIG (reference sequence). V shed 2 bases and J shed 9 bases, with 17 bases lying between them. CDR3 protein: CAWSSSLNRGQYF. CDR3 nucleotides: TGTGCCTGGAGTTCCTCTCTTAATAGAGGGCAGTACTTC.